The clone carrying this T cell receptor beta chain was recorded a few times. The antigen is not known. TCRdb recomputed calls from the reads with MiXCR, one row per CDR3 protein. The table has under 850,000 distinct CDR3 sequences, roughly a third seen once. The V gene end was trimmed by 4 bases and the J gene end by 5 bases; junction bases not matched to a gene: 12. Germline CDR1 reads SGHRS; CDR2 reads YFSETQ. CDR3 size: 16 residues. This record comes from a study of T cell repertoires in cytomegalovirus infection. Study summary: An indication of both CMV infection and matching HLA type came from public TCR beta signatures.

Study outcomes and limitations: Using cumulative public TCR beta family frequency, the authors identified those who carried CMV together with the relevant HLA. HLA-C-restricted TCR beta clonotypes specific for CMV led the ex vivo response.

The chain recombines TRBV5-1 with TRBJ2-1; 7 nucleotides line up with TRBD1. This clonotype was sampled from a human donor in good health (CMV status not recorded). Some clones in this sample may be carry-over from other donors' samples. The source was cultured PBMCs, collected from culture after CMV antigen stimulation. In DNA form, the CDR3 reads TGCGCCAGCAGCACCCAAGGGGGACAGACCCACAATGAGCAGTTCTTC. Translating gives CASSTQGGQTHNEQFF.